In its sample, the clone carrying this TCR beta chain was seen once. This sample is part of a study of blood T cell repertoires in COVID-19. About the research overall: Collection of acute and convalescent COVID-19 samples took place in the United States, Italy and Spain.

Clones were sequenced by immunoSEQ multiplex PCR, and TCRdb holds only the in-frame ones, with some missing. In the table there are approximately 290,000 clones, around 85% of which are singletons. One Seattle source followed patients from active infection through their disease course. This CDR3 comprises 15 residues. Germline V gives CDR1 SGHTA, CDR2 FQGNSA. Germline trimming cut 1 base from V and 6 bases from J; bases unmatched to any gene: 6. The sequencing input was peripheral blood. This TCR came from a human donor with COVID-19, enrolled during active disease. The donor label of this sample is uncertain. The genes are TRBV7-2 and TRBJ1-5, with TRBD1 matching over 7 bases. The CDR3 reads CASSLGKGAFQPQHF. Written as DNA, the CDR3 is TGTGCCAGCAGCTTAGGAAAGGGGGCTTTTCAGCCCCAGCATTTT.